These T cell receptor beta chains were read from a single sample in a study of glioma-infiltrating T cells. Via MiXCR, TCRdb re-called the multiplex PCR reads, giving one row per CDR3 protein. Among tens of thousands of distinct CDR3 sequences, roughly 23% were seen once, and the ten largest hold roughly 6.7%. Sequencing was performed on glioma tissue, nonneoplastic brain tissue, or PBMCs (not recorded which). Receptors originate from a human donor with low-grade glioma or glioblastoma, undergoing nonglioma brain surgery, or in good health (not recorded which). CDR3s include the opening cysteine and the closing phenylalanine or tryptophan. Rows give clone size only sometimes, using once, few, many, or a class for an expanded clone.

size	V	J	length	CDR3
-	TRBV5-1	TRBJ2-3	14	CASSQATPTDTQYF
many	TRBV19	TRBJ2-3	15	CASSMAGEHTDTQYF
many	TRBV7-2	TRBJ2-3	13	CASGWASTDTQYF
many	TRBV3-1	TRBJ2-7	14	CASSQPNQQYEQYF
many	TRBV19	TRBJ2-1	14	CASRDNGNWDEQFF
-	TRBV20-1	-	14	CNASSDGRPDTQHF
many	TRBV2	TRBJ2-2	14	CASSDGVNTGELFF
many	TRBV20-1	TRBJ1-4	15	CSARLVGGPDEKLFF
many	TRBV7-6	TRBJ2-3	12	CASSRTGGLQYF
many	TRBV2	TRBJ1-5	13	CASRAWQGQPQHF
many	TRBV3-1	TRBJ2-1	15	CASSQEPNPYNEQFF
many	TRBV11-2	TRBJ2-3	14	CASSPIRAPDTQYF
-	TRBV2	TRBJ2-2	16	CAIRAGQSGGGGELFF
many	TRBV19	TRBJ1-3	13	CARLQGPGNTIYF
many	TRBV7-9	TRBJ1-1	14	CASRKGGGNTEAFF
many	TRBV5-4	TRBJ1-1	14	CASSLMGRVTEAFF
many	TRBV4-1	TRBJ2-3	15	CASCRDLTSTDTQYF
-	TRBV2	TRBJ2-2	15	CASSWDTPANGELFF
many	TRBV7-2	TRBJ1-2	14	CASSLEWSDYGYTF
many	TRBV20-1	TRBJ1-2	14	CSASHRGQDYGYTF
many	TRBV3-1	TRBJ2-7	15	CASSQSGGRVDEQYF
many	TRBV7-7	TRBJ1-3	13	CASSRGVGNTIYF
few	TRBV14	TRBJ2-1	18	CASSQERQGPFPYNEQFF
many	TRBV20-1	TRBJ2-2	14	CSARGRANTGELFF
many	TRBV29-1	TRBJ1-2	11	CSVDKEAGYTF
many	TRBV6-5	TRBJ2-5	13	CASSYSKFGGGYF
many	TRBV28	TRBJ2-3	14	CASSFLQGTDTQYF
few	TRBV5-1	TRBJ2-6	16	CASSLPVPSGANVLTF
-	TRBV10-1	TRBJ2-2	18	CASSSLKTSGNITGELFF
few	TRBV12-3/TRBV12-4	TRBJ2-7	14	CASSRQPHSYEQYF
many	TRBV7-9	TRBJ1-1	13	CASSLGTNTEAFF
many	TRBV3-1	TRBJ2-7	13	CASSQVDGAWQYF
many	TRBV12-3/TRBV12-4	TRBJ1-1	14	CASSFGDSVTEAFF
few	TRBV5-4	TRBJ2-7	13	CASSFTGSHEQYF
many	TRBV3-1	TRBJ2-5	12	CASGWGGLDQYF
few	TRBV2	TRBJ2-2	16	CASRKGTGTNTGELFF
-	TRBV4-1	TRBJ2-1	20	CASSQGGLEGPLSSYNEQFF
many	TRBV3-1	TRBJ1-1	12	CASSQGRGEAFF
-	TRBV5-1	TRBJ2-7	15	CASSLGTSRTYEQYF
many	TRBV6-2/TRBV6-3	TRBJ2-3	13	CASSYSSGAPQYF
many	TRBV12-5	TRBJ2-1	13	CASGLTGGDEQFF
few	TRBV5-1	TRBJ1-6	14	CASTAGAPNSPLHF
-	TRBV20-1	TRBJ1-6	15	CSASGTGISTSPLHF
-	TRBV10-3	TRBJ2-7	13	CAISDEPYHEQYF